This T cell receptor beta chain was obtained from a study of beta chain features in type 1 diabetes. About the study: The study found patients and healthy donors alike in age, gender and cell yields. Study-level results: For patients, the naive, central memory and Treg TCRB repertoires appeared more alike than for healthy donors.

Trimming took 3 bases from V and 3 from J; bases not matched to a gene: 8. Per germline, CDR1 MNHEY and CDR2 SVGAGI. The CDR3 is made up of 16 amino acids. Worth noting for this clone: As yet, its antigen is unknown.

Expressed TCRB transcripts were sequenced, since all the RNA that had been isolated was reverse transcribed. The data were produced by immunoSEQ multiplex PCR, yet TCRdb's version contains in-frame clones alone and is incomplete. The data show roughly 240,000 clones, 13% to 15% seen once. The rearrangement joins TRBV6-5 to TRBJ2-1, with 7 positions matching TRBD2. The TCR originated in a woman aged 40 to 50 in good health. Sequencing was carried out using naive CD4+ T cells from blood. The CDR3 is CASSYGGGSRYNEQFF. The CDR3 DNA reads as TGTGCCAGCAGTTATGGTGGCGGGAGCCGCTACAATGAGCAGTTCTTC.